Listed below are T cell receptor beta chains from one sample, sequenced in a study of cytomegalovirus exposure and HLA in healthy donors. Only in-frame clones appear in the TCRdb table, and some are missing; sequencing was by immunoSEQ multiplex PCR. Of under 200,000 clones detected, 80% to 85% appear once; the ten largest clones hold less than 2%. The specimen was PBMCs. The origin of the receptors is a woman aged 18 to 35 in good health and CMV-seronegative. Both conserved end residues are part of each CDR3. Each record gives: J gene, V gene, D gene, CDR3 DNA, CDR3 protein. The D gene is left open where the match is weak.

TRBJ2-1,TRBV30,-,TGTGCCTGGAGTGTTAAGCGGGACAACAATGAGCAGTTCTTC,CAWSVKRDNNEQFF
TRBJ1-1,TRBV25-1,TRBD1,TGTGCCAGCACCTGGGACAGCGAAACTGAAGCTTTCTTT,CASTWDSETEAFF
TRBJ1-5,TRBV5-5,-,TGTGCCAGCAGCCCTAGGGGTGGGAGCAATCAGCCCCAGCATTTT,CASSPRGGSNQPQHF
TRBJ2-5,TRBV11-2,TRBD2,TGTGCCAGCAGCCGAGGACTAGCGGGAGGAAAACAAGAGACCCAGTACTTC,CASSRGLAGGKQETQYF
TRBJ1-6,TRBV6-5,-,TGTGCCAGCAGTTGGGGAACAGGGCTCGTACGCTCTCTCCACTTT,CASSWGTGLVRSLHF
TRBJ2-7,TRBV27,-,TGTGCCAGCAGTTCGGAGATTTCCTACGAGCAGTACTTC,CASSSEISYEQYF
TRBJ2-3,TRBV18,-,TGTGCCAGCTCCCTCTACGCCGGCACAGATACGCAGTATTTT,CASSLYAGTDTQYF
TRBJ1-5,TRBV5-1,TRBD1,TGCGCCAGCAGCTCGCGCATACCGGGACAGGGAACTATCGGCAATCAGCCCCAGCATTTT,CASSSRIPGQGTIGNQPQHF
TRBJ1-5,TRBV19,TRBD1,TGTGCCAGTAGCCCTGACAGGGGGGAAAATCAGCCCCAGCATTTT,CASSPDRGENQPQHF
TRBJ1-5,TRBV30,TRBD1,TGTGCCTGGAGTCCCGACAGGGATCAGCCCCAGCATTTT,CAWSPDRDQPQHF
TRBJ1-3,TRBV15,-,TGTGCCACCAGCAGAGACCGGACGGGACTCTCTGGAAACACCATATATTTT,CATSRDRTGLSGNTIYF